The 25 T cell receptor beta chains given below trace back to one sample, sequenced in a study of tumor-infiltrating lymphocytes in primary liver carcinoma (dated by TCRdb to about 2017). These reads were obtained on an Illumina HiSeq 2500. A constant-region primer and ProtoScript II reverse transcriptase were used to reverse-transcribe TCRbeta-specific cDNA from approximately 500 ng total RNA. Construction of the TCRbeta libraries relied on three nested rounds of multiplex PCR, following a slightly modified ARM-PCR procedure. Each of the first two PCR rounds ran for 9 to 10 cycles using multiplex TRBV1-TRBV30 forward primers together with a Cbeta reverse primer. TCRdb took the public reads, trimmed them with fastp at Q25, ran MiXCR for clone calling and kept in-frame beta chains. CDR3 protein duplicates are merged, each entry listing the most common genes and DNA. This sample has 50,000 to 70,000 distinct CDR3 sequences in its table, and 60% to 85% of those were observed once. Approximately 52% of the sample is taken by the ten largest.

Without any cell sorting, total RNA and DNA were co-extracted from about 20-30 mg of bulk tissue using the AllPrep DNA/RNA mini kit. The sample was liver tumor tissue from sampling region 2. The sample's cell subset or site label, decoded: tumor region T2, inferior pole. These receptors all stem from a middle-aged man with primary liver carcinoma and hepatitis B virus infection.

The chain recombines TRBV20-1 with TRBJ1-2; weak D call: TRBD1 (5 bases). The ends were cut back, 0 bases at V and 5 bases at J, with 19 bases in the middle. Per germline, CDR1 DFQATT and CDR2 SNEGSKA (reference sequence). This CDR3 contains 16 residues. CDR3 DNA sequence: TGCAGTGCTAGAGACCTCCAGGGCCTCAGTCCATATGGCTACACCTTC. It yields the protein CSARDLQGLSPYGYTF.

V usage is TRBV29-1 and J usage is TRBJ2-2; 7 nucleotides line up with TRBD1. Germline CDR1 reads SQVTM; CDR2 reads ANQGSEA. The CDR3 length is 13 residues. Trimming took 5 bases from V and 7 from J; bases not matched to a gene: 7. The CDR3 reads CSVKITGVGELFF. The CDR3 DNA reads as TGCAGCGTTAAGATAACAGGGGTCGGGGAGCTGTTTTTT.

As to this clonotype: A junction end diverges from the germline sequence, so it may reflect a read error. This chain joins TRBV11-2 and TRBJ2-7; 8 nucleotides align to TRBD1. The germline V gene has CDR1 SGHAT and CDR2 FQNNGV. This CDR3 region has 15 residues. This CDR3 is CPSSQWTGRTYVQYF. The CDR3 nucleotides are TGTCCCAGCAGCCAATGGACAGGGAGAACCTACGTGCAGTACTTC.

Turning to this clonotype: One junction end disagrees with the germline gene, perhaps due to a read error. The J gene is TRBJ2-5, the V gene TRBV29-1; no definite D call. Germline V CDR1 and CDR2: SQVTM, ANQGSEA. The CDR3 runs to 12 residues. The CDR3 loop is CSVVLEEETQYF. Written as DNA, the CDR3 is TGCAGTGTTGTCCTGGAAGAAGAGACCCAGTACTTC.

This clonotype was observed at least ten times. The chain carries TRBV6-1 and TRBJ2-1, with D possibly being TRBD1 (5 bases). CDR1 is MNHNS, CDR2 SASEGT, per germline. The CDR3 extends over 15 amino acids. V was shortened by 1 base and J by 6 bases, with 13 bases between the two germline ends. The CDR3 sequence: CASSEERQRFNEQFF. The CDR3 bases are TGTGCCAGCAGTGAAGAGCGACAGCGATTCAATGAGCAGTTCTTC.

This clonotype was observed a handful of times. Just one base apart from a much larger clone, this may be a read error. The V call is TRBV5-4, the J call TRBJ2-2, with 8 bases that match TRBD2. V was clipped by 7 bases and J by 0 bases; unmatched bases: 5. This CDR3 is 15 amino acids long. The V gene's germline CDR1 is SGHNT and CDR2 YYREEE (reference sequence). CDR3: CASGSTSANTGELFF. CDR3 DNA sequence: TGTGCCAGCGGCTCGACTAGCGCGAACACCGGGGAGCTGTTTTTT.

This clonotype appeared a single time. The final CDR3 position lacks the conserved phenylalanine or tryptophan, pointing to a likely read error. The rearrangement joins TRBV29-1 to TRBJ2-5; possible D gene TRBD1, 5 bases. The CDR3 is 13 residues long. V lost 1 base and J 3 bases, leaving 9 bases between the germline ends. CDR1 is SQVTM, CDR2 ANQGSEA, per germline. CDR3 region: CSVEGTPKETQYS. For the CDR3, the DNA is TGCAGCGTTGAAGGGACACCTAAAGAGACCCAGTACTCC.

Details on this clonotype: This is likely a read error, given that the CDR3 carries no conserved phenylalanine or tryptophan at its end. CDR3 bases: TGTGCCAGCTCCATTTACCTGGACGGCTCTGGGGCCAACGTCCTGACTTTA. This gives the protein CASSIYLDGSGANVLTL. The rearrangement joins TRBV13 to TRBJ2-6; D unresolved. In germline, CDR1 is PRHDT, CDR2 FYEKMQ (reference sequence). The V end was cut by 8 bases, the J end by 0 bases, with 17 bases between. This CDR3 comprises 17 residues.

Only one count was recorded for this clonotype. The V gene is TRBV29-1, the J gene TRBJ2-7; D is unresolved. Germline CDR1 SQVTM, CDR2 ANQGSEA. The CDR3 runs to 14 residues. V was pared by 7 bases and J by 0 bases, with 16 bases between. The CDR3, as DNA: TGCAGCGCCTGGTCCTCAGGCAGCTCCTACGAGCAGTACTTC. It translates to CSAWSSGSSYEQYF.

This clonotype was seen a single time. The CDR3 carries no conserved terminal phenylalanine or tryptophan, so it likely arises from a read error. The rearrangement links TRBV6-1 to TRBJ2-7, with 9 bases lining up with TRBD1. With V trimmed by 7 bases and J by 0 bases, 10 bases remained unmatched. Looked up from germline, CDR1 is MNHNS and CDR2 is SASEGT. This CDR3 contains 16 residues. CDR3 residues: CASTPRSGQGSYEQYY. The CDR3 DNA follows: TGTGCCAGCACCCCACGGTCGGGACAGGGCTCCTACGAGCAGTACTAC.

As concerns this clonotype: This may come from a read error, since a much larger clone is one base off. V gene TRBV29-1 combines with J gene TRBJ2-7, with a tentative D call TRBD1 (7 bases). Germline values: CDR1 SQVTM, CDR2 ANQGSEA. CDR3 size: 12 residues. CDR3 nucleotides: TGCAACGTTGTCAGGGGGGCCTACGAGCAGTACTTC. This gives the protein CNVVRGAYEQYF.

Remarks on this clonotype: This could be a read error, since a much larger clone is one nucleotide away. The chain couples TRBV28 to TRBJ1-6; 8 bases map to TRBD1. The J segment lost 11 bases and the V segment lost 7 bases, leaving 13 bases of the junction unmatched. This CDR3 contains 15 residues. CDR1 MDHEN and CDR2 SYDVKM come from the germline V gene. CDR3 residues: CASTPQTGERTPLHF. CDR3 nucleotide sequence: TGTGCCAGCACCCCTCAGACAGGGGAAAGAACACCCCTCCACTTT.

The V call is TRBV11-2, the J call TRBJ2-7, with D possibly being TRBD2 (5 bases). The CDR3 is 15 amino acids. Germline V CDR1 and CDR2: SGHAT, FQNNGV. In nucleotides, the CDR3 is TGTGCTAGTAGCTTAGAGTCCGGGATCCCTGGCGAGCAGTACTTC. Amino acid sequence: CASSLESGIPGEQYF.

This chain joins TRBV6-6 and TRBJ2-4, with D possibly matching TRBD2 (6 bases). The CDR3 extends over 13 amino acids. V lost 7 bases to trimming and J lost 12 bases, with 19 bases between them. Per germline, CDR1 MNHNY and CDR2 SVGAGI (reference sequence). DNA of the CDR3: TGTGCCAGCACTACCGGGACTCAACTAGCTCAGTACTTC. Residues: CASTTGTQLAQYF.

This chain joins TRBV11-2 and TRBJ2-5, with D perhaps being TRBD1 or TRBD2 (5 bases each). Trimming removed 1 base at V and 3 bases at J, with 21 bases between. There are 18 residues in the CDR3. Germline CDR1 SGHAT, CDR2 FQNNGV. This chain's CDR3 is CASSLAGLALGEKETQYF. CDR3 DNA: TGTGCCAGCAGCTTAGCGGGGCTGGCCCTGGGAGAAAAAGAGACCCAGTACTTC.

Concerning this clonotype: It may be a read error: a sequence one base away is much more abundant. The CDR3 nucleotides read TGCAGCGGGGCCCCAGGTAGGGCCATGAACACTGAAGCTTTCTTT. This codes for CSGAPGRAMNTEAFF. V is TRBV29-1 and J is TRBJ1-1; D ambiguous. V lost 7 bases, J lost 0 bases, and 18 bases lay in between. CDR3 length: 15 residues. CDR1 is SQVTM and CDR2 is ANQGSEA in the germline V gene.

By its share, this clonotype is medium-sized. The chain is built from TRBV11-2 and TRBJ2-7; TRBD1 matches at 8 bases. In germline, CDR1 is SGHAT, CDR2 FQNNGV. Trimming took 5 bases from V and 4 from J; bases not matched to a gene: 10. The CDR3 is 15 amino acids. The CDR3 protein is CASSLQQGEAYEQYF. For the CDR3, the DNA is TGTGCCAGCAGCCTCCAACAGGGGGAGGCGTACGAGCAGTACTTC. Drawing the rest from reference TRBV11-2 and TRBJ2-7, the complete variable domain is EAGVAQSPRYKIIEKRQSVAFWCNPISGHATLYWYQQILGQGPKLLIQFQNNGVVDDSQLPKDRFSAERLKGVDSTLKIQPAKLEDSAVYLCASSLQQGEAYEQYFGPGTRLTVT.

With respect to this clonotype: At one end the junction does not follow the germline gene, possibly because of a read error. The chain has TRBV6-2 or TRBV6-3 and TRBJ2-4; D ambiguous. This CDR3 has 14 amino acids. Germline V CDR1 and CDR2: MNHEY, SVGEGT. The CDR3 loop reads CASSLEVAKNIQYF. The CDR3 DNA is TGTGCCAGTAGTTTGGAAGTAGCCAAAAACATTCAGTACTTC.

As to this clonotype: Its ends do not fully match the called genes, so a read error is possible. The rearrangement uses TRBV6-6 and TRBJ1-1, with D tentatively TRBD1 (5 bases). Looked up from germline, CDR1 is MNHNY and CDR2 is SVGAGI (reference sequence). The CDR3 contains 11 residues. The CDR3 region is CVSREGSEAFF. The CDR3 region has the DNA TGTGTCAGCAGGGAGGGTTCTGAAGCTTTCTTT.

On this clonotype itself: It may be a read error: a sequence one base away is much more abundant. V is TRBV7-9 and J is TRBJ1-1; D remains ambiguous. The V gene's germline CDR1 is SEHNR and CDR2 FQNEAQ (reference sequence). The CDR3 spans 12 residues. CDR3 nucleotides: TGTACCAGCAGCCCAGCCCCAACCGAAGCTTTCTTT. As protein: CTSSPAPTEAFF.

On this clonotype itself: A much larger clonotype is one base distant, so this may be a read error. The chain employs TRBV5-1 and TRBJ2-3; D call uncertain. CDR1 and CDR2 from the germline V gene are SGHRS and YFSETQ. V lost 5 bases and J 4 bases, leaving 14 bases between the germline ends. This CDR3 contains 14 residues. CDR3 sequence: CASSFHEIADTQYF. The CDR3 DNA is TGCGCCAGCAGTTTTCACGAGATCGCAGATACGCAGTATTTT.

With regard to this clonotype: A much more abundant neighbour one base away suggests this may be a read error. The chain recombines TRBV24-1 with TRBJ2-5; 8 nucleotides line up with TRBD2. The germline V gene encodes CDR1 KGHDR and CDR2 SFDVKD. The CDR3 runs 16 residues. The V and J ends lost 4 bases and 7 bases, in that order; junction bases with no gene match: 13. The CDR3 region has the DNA TGTGCCACCAGTGACAGGGTTGGTAGCGGGGAAGTGACCCAGTACTTC. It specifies CATSDRVGSGEVTQYF.

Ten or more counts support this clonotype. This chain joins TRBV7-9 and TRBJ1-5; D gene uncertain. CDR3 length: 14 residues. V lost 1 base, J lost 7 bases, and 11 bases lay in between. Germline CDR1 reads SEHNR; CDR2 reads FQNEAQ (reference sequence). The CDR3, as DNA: TGTGCCAGCAGCTTAGATTCCCCCCTACAGCCCCAGCATTTT. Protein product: CASSLDSPLQPQHF.

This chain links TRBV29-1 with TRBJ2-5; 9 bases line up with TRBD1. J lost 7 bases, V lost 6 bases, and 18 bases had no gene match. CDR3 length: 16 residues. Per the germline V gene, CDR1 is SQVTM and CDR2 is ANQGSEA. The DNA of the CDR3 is TGCAGCGTGCCGGTGGGAACAGGGGGCCTAGGAGTGACCCAGTACTTC. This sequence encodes CSVPVGTGGLGVTQYF.

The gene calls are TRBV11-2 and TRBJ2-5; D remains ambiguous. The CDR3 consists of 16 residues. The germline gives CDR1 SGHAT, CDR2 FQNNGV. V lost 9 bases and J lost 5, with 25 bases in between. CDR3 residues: CASSQTPVGWKETQYF. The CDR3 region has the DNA TGTGCCAGTAGCCAAACTCCTGTCGGGTGGAAGGAGACCCAGTACTTC.